This is a list of T cell receptor beta chains from one sample in a study of shared clonotypes between healthy human individuals. Produced via immunoSEQ multiplex PCR; TCRdb's table is partial and in-frame only. The sample lists roughly 2 million clones, approximately 95% occurring once. The material sequenced was naive CD8+ T cells sorted from blood. The receptor set was obtained from a man aged 18 to 30 in good health. Both conserved end residues are part of each CDR3. D genes are given only for firm matches. The listing skips clone size in some rows; elsewhere it reads once, few, many or a size class.

J gene | clone size | D gene | V gene | CDR3 protein | CDR3 DNA
TRBJ1-2 | - | TRBD1 | TRBV10-3 | CAISESGQPLGGYTF | TGTGCCATCAGTGAGTCGGGACAGCCGCTGGGTGGCTACACCTTC
TRBJ2-7 | - | - | TRBV30 | CAWSVHGGYEQYF | TGTGCCTGGAGTGTTCACGGAGGCTACGAGCAGTACTTC
TRBJ1-6 | - | TRBD1 | TRBV5-6 | CASSYGQGLGLYNSPLHF | TGTGCCAGCAGCTATGGACAGGGCCTGGGTCTCTATAATTCACCCCTCCACTTT
TRBJ2-3 | once | - | TRBV9 | CASSDRTSSTDTQYF | TGTGCCAGCAGCGACAGGACTTCAAGCACAGATACGCAGTATTTT
TRBJ2-3 | - | - | TRBV19 | CASSIPTDTQYF | TGTGCCAGTAGTATCCCCACAGATACGCAGTATTTT
TRBJ2-7 | - | - | TRBV27 | CACGGSDSYEQYF | TGTGCCTGCGGGGGCTCCGACTCCTACGAGCAGTACTTC
TRBJ2-5 | few | TRBD2 | TRBV4-3 | CASSPGGGETQYF | TGCGCCAGCAGCCCCGGGGGGGGAGAGACCCAGTACTTC
TRBJ2-5 | - | TRBD2 | TRBV4-1 | CASSPGLAGTQETQYF | TGCGCCAGCAGCCCGGGACTAGCGGGGACTCAAGAGACCCAGTACTTC
TRBJ1-5 | - | - | TRBV19 | CASTSGALNQPQHF | -
TRBJ2-1 | - | TRBD2 | TRBV7-9 | CASSGLVAGGEQFF | TGTGCCAGCAGCGGACTAGTCGCGGGCGGTGAGCAGTTCTTC
TRBJ2-7 | - | TRBD1 | TRBV7-6 | CASSLDGQGADEQYF | TGTGCCAGCAGCTTAGATGGACAGGGGGCCGACGAGCAGTACTTC
TRBJ2-1 | - | TRBD1 | TRBV7-2 | CASSQYPGTGAYNEQFF | TGTGCCAGCAGCCAATATCCCGGGACAGGGGCCTACAATGAGCAGTTCTTC
TRBJ2-2 | - | - | TRBV6-5 | CASRPTGEGGELFF | TGTGCCAGCAGGCCAACTGGGGAAGGCGGGGAGCTGTTTTTT
TRBJ1-1 | - | - | TRBV5-1 | CASSFEDSNTEAFF | TGCGCCAGCAGCTTTGAGGACTCTAACACTGAAGCTTTCTTT
TRBJ2-7 | - | TRBD1 | TRBV7-2 | CASSYTAGWDRAYEQYF | TGTGCCAGCAGCTATACTGCCGGCTGGGACAGGGCCTACGAGCAGTACTTC
TRBJ1-6 | - | - | TRBV30 | CAWNENSPLHF | TGTGCCTGGAACGAGAATTCACCCCTCCACTTT
TRBJ2-2 | - | - | TRBV7-2 | CASSLSLTGELFF | TGTGCCAGCAGCTTATCTCTGACCGGGGAGCTGTTTTTT
TRBJ2-7 | - | TRBD2 | TRBV19 | CASSPHPGEGFHEQYF | TGTGCCAGTAGTCCTCATCCGGGGGAGGGGTTCCACGAGCAGTACTTC
TRBJ2-7 | - | - | TRBV6-5 | CASSYFGQTYEQYF | TGTGCCAGCAGTTACTTTGGGCAAACCTACGAGCAGTACTTC
TRBJ2-7 | - | - | TRBV7-2 | CASSLAWVLDEQYF | TGTGCCAGCAGCTTAGCTTGGGTTCTGGACGAGCAGTACTTC
TRBJ2-4 | - | - | TRBV13 | CASSLSSGVAKNIQYF | TGTGCCAGCAGCTTAAGTTCCGGGGTGGCCAAAAACATTCAGTACTTC
TRBJ2-1 | - | - | TRBV7-9 | CASSWTESSSYNEQFF | TGTGCCAGCAGCTGGACAGAATCTAGCTCCTACAATGAGCAGTTCTTC
TRBJ2-6 | - | - | TRBV9 | CASSASGANVLTF | TGTGCCAGCAGCGCGTCTGGGGCCAACGTCCTGACTTTC
TRBJ2-3 | - | TRBD2 | TRBV7-9 | CASSLGLAGALPTDTQYF | TGTGCCAGCAGCCTTGGACTAGCGGGAGCGTTGCCCACAGATACGCAGTATTTT
TRBJ1-4 | - | - | TRBV4-1 | CASSQVLATNEKLFF | TGCGCCAGCAGCCAAGTTTTGGCAACTAATGAAAAACTGTTTTTT
TRBJ2-5 | - | TRBD1 | TRBV29-1 | CSVVLRPGTGGAQWYQETQYF | TGCAGCGTTGTCCTGAGGCCCGGGACAGGGGGCGCACAATGGTACCAAGAGACCCAGTACTTC
TRBJ2-3 | few | - | TRBV6-1 | CASIEGNTDTQYF | TGTGCCAGCATTGAGGGGAACACAGATACGCAGTATTTT
TRBJ2-7 | - | TRBD1 | TRBV29-1 | CSVVGTGDGYEQYF | TGCAGCGTTGTGGGGACAGGGGACGGCTACGAGCAGTACTTC
TRBJ2-1 | once | - | TRBV5-6 | CASSHATGGNNEQFF | TGTGCCAGCAGCCACGCAACCGGCGGTAACAATGAGCAGTTCTTC
TRBJ1-1 | once | TRBD1 | TRBV5-5 | CASRPTGGEDTEAFF | TGTGCCAGCAGGCCCACAGGGGGAGAGGACACTGAAGCTTTCTTT
TRBJ1-2 | - | - | TRBV6-5 | CASSYVGVYTF | TGTGCCAGCAGTTACGTGGGGGTCTACACCTTC
TRBJ2-7 | - | TRBD2 | TRBV7-3 | CASSFGTSGYEQYF | TGTGCCAGCAGCTTCGGGACTAGCGGCTACGAGCAGTACTTC
TRBJ1-1 | - | - | TRBV18 | CASSPVGGDTEAFF | TGTGCCAGCTCACCCGTGGGAGGGGATACTGAAGCTTTCTTT
TRBJ1-4 | - | - | TRBV6-5 | CASSSPGAFEKLFF | TGTGCCAGCAGTTCCCCCGGAGCTTTTGAAAAACTGTTTTTT
TRBJ2-3 | - | - | TRBV11-2 | CASSPDAGTLLYGQYF | TGTGCCAGCAGCCCCGATGCGGGGACCCTTCTATACGGGCAGTATTTT
TRBJ2-7 | - | - | TRBV4-1 | CASSQAGGAAYEQYF | TGCGCCAGCAGCCAAGCCGGGGGCGCAGCCTACGAGCAGTACTTC
TRBJ2-7 | - | TRBD1 | TRBV10-2 | CASSTGFGYEQYF | TGCGCCAGCTCGACAGGGTTCGGCTACGAGCAGTACTTC
TRBJ2-7 | - | TRBD2 | TRBV7-2 | CASSFLAGDDEQYF | TGTGCCAGCAGCTTCCTAGCGGGAGATGACGAGCAGTACTTC
TRBJ1-4 | - | - | TRBV11-2 | CASSLVPGEPTNEKLFF | TGTGCCAGCAGCTTAGTACCAGGGGAACCAACTAATGAAAAACTGTTTTTT
TRBJ2-7 | - | - | TRBV27 | CASSFRMNYEQYF | TGTGCCAGCAGTTTCCGGATGAACTACGAGCAGTACTTC
TRBJ2-2 | few | - | TRBV6-5 | CASSTWDTATGELFF | TGTGCCAGCAGTACATGGGACACCGCCACCGGGGAGCTGTTTTTT
TRBJ1-2 | - | - | TRBV27 | CASSVSFGSLWSYGYTF | TGTGCCAGCAGTGTTTCTTTCGGGTCTCTTTGGAGCTATGGCTACACCTTC
TRBJ2-3 | - | - | TRBV9 | CASSKQPGGTDTQYF | TGTGCCAGCAGCAAACAGCCGGGCGGGACAGATACGCAGTATTTT
TRBJ2-1 | - | - | TRBV10-3 | CAISLTGTNEQFF | TGTGCCATCAGTCTTACCGGAACCAATGAGCAGTTCTTC
TRBJ2-7 | - | - | TRBV5-6 | CASSPGQTSYEQYF | TGTGCCAGCAGCCCCGGACAGACCTCCTACGAGCAGTACTTC
TRBJ1-2 | - | - | TRBV14 | CASSQGAGTGNYGYTF | TGTGCCAGCAGCCAAGGGGCCGGAACAGGGAACTATGGCTACACCTTC
TRBJ2-1 | - | TRBD2 | TRBV10-3 | CAITSGGFDNEQFF | TGTGCCATCACCTCGGGGGGGTTTGACAATGAGCAGTTCTTC
TRBJ2-7 | - | TRBD1 | TRBV7-9 | CASSLALFRQGMTYEQYF | TGTGCCAGCAGCTTAGCCTTATTCCGACAGGGGATGACCTACGAGCAGTACTTC
TRBJ2-7 | - | TRBD1 | TRBV14 | CASSLRGRDGEQYF | TGTGCCAGCAGCCTCAGGGGGCGCGATGGCGAGCAGTACTTC